This T cell receptor (beta chain) is drawn from a study of regulatory T cells in long-lasting Graves disease. Trimming removed 4 bases from V and 6 bases from J, with 15 bases in between. The length of the CDR3 is 14 residues. Looked up from germline, CDR1 is MNHGY and CDR2 is SVAAGI. Libraries of TCR beta came from iRepertoire HTBI primers plus Arm-PCR of CDR3 regions. Each CDR3 protein is one row after TCRdb ran MiXCR on the multiplex PCR reads. The sample records about 540,000 distinct CDR3 sequences, less than 15% being singletons. Time point specified: newly diagnosed GD, antithyroid drugs for less than 3 months. The authors made the TCR library using RNA they extracted from PBMCs. This clonotype was observed a handful of times. The sample was also reused in another study, on T cells in Graves' hyperthyroidism and ophthalmopathy.

The source material was peripheral blood mononuclear cells (PBMCs), sampled at new diagnosis, from a patient treated with antithyroid drugs. This chain connects TRBV6-9 to TRBJ1-1, with a possible D match to TRBD1 (5 bases). The receptor comes from a man aged 25 to 40 with Graves disease. CDR3: CASSSSMGLSEAFF. Here the CDR3 DNA reads TGTGCCAGCAGTTCGTCTATGGGGCTGTCTGAAGCTTTCTTT.